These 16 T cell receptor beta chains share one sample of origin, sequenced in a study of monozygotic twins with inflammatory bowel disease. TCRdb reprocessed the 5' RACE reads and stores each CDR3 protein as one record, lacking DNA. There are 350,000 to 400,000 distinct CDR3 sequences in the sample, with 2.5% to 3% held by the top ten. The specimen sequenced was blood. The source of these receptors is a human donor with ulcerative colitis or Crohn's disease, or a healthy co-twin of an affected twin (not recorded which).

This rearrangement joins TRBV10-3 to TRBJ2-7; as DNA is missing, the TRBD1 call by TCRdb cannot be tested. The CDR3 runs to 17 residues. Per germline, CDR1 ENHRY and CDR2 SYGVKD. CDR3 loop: CAISPGQGARKPYEQYF.

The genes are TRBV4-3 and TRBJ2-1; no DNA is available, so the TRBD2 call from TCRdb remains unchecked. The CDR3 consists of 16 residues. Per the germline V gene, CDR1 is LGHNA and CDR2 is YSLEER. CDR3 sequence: CASSQGLAGGYNEQFF.

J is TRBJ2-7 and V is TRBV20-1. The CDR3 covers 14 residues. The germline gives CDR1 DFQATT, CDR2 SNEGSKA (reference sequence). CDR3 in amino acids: CSARATLNTYEQYF.

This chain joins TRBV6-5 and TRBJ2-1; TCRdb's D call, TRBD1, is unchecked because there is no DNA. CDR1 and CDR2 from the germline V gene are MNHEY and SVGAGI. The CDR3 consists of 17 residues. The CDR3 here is CASSYSLFAGVGNEQFF.

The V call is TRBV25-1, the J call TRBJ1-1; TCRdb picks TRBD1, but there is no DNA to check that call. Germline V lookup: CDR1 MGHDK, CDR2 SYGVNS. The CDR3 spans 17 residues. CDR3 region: CASSASGQGALLGEAFF.

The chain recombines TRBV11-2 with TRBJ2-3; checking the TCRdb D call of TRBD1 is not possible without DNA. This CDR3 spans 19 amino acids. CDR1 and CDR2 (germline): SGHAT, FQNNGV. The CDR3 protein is CASNVSPSRTRSSTDTQYF.

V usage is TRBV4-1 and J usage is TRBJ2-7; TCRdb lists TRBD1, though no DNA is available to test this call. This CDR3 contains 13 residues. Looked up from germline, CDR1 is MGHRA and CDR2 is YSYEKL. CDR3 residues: CASSQERGDEQYF.

CDR3 amino acids: CASSVRASGTQYF. The chain links TRBV19 to TRBJ2-3; TCRdb indicates TRBD2, and absent DNA this call remains unverified. Germline V gene sequence: CDR1 LNHDA, CDR2 SQIVND (reference sequence). The CDR3 spans 13 residues.

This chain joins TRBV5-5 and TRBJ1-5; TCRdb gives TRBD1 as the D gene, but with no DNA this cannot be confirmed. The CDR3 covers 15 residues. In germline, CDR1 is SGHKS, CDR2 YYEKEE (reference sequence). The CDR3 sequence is CASSYRWTMNQPQHF.

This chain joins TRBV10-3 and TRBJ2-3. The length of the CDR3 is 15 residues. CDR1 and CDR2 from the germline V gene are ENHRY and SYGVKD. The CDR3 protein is CAISDLTRSTDTQYF.

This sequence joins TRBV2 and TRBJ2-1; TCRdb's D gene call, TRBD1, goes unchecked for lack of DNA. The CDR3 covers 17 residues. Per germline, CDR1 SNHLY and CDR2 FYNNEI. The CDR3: CASSLRAISPPGNEQFF.

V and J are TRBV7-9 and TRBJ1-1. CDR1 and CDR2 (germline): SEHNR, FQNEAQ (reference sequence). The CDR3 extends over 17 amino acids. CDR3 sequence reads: CASSERKGRDMNTEAFF.

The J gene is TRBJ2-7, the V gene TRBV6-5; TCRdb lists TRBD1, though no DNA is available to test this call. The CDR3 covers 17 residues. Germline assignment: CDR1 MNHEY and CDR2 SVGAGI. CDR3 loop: CASSYSNSGGRTYEQYF.

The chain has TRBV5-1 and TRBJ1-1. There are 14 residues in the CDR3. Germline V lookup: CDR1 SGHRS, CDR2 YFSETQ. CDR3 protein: CASSLGSVNTEAFF.

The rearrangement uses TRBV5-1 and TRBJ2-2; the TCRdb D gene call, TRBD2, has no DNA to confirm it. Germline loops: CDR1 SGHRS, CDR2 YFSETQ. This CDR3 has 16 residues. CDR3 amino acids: CASSPGGDGTTGELFF.

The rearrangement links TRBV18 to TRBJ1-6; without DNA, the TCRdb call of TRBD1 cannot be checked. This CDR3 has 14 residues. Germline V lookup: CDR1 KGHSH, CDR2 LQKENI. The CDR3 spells CASSPTGRRSPLHF.